This TCR beta chain stems from a study of identifying expanded T cells in peripheral blood. Measured with immunoSEQ multiplex PCR; TCRdb has only the in-frame clones, and not every one. The sample lists about 85,000 clones; around nine tenths were seen once. V gave up 6 bases and J gave up 4 bases, with 12 bases separating them. This CDR3 has 12 amino acids. Per germline, CDR1 SQVTM and CDR2 ANQGSEA. Remarks on this clone: Its antigen is not known.

Study-wide results and caveats: Variance in clone template counts between approximately 2-week samples significantly increased with total template count across all healthy donors.

This chain joins TRBV29-1 and TRBJ1-1; D is ambiguous. The sequenced material came from blood. This clonotype was obtained from a person aged 18 to 75 in good health. The CDR3, as DNA: TGCAGCGTCCCAGGAGGGAGCACTGAAGCTTTCTTT. This codes for CSVPGGSTEAFF.